This is a list of T cell receptor beta chains from one sample in a study of blood T cell repertoires in COVID-19. TCRdb keeps only in-frame clones here, not all; method: immunoSEQ multiplex PCR. The table lists tens of thousands of clones, roughly 81% of them singletons. Sequencing was carried out using peripheral blood. All receptors derive from a human donor in a cohort sampled during active COVID-19. Each CDR3 is given with its conserved first and last residue. D genes are given only for firm matches. The size field is filled for only some rows; it gives once, few, many or a size class.

D	V	size	CDR3
TRBD2	TRBV5-1	.	CASSLGATGTSNAEQFF
TRBD2	TRBV18	.	CASSPPGLAGVRADTQYF
.	TRBV19	.	CASSLTPRGRSENGYTF
.	TRBV27	.	CASSLDRSNTEAFF
.	TRBV5-4	.	CASSLGTGNIQYF
.	TRBV5-6	.	CASSRPGGRTAQGSNEQFF
.	TRBV27	.	CASSPGTGWADTQYF
TRBD2	TRBV5-1	.	CASMGGTSSGETQYF
.	TRBV30	.	CAWSLLYGTEAFF
TRBD1	TRBV11-2	.	CASSPQTGAGETQYF
.	TRBV13	.	CASILGSLAHTGELFF
TRBD2	TRBV7-2	.	CASSLGASGGETQYF
TRBD2	TRBV9	.	CASSVGLAGEYTGELFF
TRBD1	TRBV6-5	.	CASSSGTGGDEQYF
.	TRBV4-3	.	CASSQASGQGNTIYF
TRBD2	TRBV10-2	.	CASSDISGSSYEQYF
TRBD2	TRBV27	few	CASSLNSGPSYEQYF
.	TRBV28	.	CASSFRGGYTF
TRBD1	TRBV7-2	.	CASSLGPPGTGKNIQYF
.	TRBV11-3	.	CASSQDSLNEQFF
.	TRBV30	.	CAWSQAGDEQFF
.	TRBV6-2/TRBV6-3	.	CASRPTGISSNEQFF
.	TRBV24-1	once	CATSDGERPYNEQFF
TRBD1	TRBV10-3	.	CAISETMGTGANTGELFF
.	TRBV6-5	.	CASSYTRLPRYNEQFF
TRBD1	TRBV19	.	CASTTGVAGNTIYF
TRBD2	TRBV4-3	.	CASSQESYGTSGRAAPDTQYF
TRBD1	TRBV7-8	.	CASSHWTGMRTTGELFF
TRBD1	TRBV7-2	once	CASSPGTGLQETQYF
.	TRBV27	few	CASSYAGTGSYEQYF
TRBD1	TRBV11-2	.	CASSILQGEVEQYF
.	TRBV6-6	.	CASSRSTALTGYTF
TRBD2	TRBV7-9	once	CASSSGLAGGENEQFF
.	TRBV28	.	CASSQQTGANEQYF
.	TRBV5-4	many	CASTLQGANYGYTF
TRBD1	TRBV7-9	.	CASVPVTGAGYGQYF
TRBD2	TRBV18	.	CASSPLSSPSGLSSYNEQFF
TRBD2	TRBV7-3	.	CASSFGAGGGNEQFF
.	TRBV4-1	.	CASSQGQTITGELFF
.	TRBV27	.	CASSALAVYSGLGTDTQYF
.	TRBV7-9	.	CASGGTLSNQPQHF